Below, one T cell receptor beta chain is given with its context. Its target is unknown. The sample comes from a study of T cell repertoires in cytomegalovirus infection. Study-level findings and limits: Ex vivo responses were dominated by HLA-C-restricted CMV-specific TCR beta clonotypes.

This CDR3 comprises 16 residues. Trimming cost V 5 bases and J 6 bases; bases outside gene matches: 11. In germline, CDR1 is SGHTA, CDR2 FQGNSA. TCRdb used MiXCR to reprocess the reads, holding one entry per CDR3 protein. The sample carries about 530,000 distinct CDR3 sequences, roughly 29% recorded once. The sequencing sample was made of PBMCs. The source of this sequence is a human donor in good health (CMV status not recorded). Some clones in this sample may be carry-over from other donors' samples. The chain employs TRBV7-2 and TRBJ2-1, with 9 bases matching TRBD2. The CDR3 here is CASSTLAGPVSNEQFF. In nucleotides, the CDR3 is TGTGCCAGCAGCACACTAGCGGGTCCTGTTAGCAATGAGCAGTTCTTC.